The 5 T cell receptor beta chains below were found in one sample sequenced in a study of blood T cell repertoires in COVID-19. This table comes from immunoSEQ multiplex PCR, and its TCRdb copy is limited to in-frame clones, with some not included. The sample lists about 250,000 clones, approximately 83% occurring once. Sample: PBMCs or T cells enriched from blood (not recorded which). Source of these receptors: a woman in her forties who had been exposed to COVID-19.

This clone was seen ten or more times. This chain links TRBV7-9 with TRBJ1-5; D gene ambiguous. CDR1 is SEHNR and CDR2 is FQNEAQ in the germline V gene (reference sequence). The CDR3 is made up of 13 amino acids. Trimming took off 1 base at V and 6 bases at J, with 7 bases between the two ends. The CDR3 region is CASSLGVIQPQHF. CDR3 nucleotide sequence: TGTGCCAGCAGCTTAGGAGTGATTCAGCCCCAGCATTTT.

The chain is built from TRBV4-2 and TRBJ2-1; 8 bases map to TRBD2. The CDR3 has 16 amino acids. CDR1 and CDR2 (germline): LGHNA, YNFKEQ. With 6 bases clipped from V and 5 bases from J, the junction kept 12 bases outside the gene matches. CDR3 in DNA: TGTGCCAGCAGGGAATTCGGGGGGGCCGAGAACAATGAGCAGTTCTTC. Translated: CASREFGGAENNEQFF.

V is TRBV5-8 and J is TRBJ1-6, with 8 bases identical to TRBD1. V lost 0 bases, J lost 6 bases, and 2 bases stayed unmatched. Germline values: CDR1 SGHTS, CDR2 YDEGEE. This CDR3 contains 15 residues. CDR3 loop: CASSLGTGINSPLHF. CDR3 DNA sequence: TGTGCCAGCAGCTTGGGGACAGGGATTAATTCACCCCTCCACTTT. Based on the CDR3 plus reference TRBV5-8 and TRBJ1-6, the full variable domain is EAGVTQSPTHLIKTRGQQATLRCSPISGHTSVYWYQQALGLGLQFLLWYDEGEERNRGNFPPRFSGRQFPNYSSELNVNALELEDSALYLCASSLGTGINSPLHFGNGTRLTVT.

This chain links TRBV24-1 with TRBJ2-3; D gene unclear. Germline CDR1 reads KGHDR; CDR2 reads SFDVKD. V was shortened by 5 bases and J by 6 bases, with 14 bases between the two germline ends. There are 14 residues in the CDR3. The CDR3 spells CATSGRSGLDTQYF. The CDR3 region has the DNA TGTGCCACCAGTGGACGGAGTGGTCTGGATACGCAGTATTTT.

This clone occurred a few times. V is TRBV11-2 and J is TRBJ1-1; 7 bases match TRBD1. The CDR3 length is 14 residues. Germline V gene sequence: CDR1 SGHAT, CDR2 FQNNGV. The V gene end was trimmed by 6 bases and the J gene end by 5 bases; junction bases not matched to a gene: 9. This CDR3 reads CASRRGGGGTEAFF. The CDR3 DNA is TGTGCCAGCAGGAGAGGGGGCGGAGGGACTGAAGCTTTCTTT.